This entry concerns a single TCR beta chain. The table came from immunoSEQ multiplex PCR; TCRdb's copy has only in-frame clones and leaves some out. The repertoire holds roughly 88,000 clones, approximately 90% seen once, with 0.92% in the top ten. This specimen belongs to a study of control samples from healthy donors and cancer patients. The CDR3 is 17 residues long. V was clipped by 4 bases and J by 0 bases, with 14 bases between them. Germline CDR1 and CDR2: SGHRS and YFSETQ. Material: blood. This sequence originates from a woman younger than 45 in good health. The chain has TRBV5-1 and TRBJ2-6; D perhaps matches TRBD2 (5 bases). The CDR3 spells CASSAGQPSSGANVLTF. The CDR3 DNA is TGCGCCAGCAGCGCGGGTCAACCCAGCTCTGGGGCCAACGTCCTGACTTTC.